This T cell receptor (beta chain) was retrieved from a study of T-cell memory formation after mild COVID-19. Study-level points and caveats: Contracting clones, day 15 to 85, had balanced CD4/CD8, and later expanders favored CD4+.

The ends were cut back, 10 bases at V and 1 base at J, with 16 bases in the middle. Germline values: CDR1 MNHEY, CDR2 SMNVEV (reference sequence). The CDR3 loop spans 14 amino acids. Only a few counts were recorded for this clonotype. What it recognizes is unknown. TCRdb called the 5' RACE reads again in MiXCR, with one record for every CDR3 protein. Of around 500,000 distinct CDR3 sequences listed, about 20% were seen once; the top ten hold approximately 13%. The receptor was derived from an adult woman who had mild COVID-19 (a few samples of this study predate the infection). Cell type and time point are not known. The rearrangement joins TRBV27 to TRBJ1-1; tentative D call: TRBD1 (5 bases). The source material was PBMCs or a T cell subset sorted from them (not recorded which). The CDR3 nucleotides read TGTGCCACCCTCCCGCAGGGTCGGAACACTGAAGCTTTCTTT. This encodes CATLPQGRNTEAFF.